The clone carrying this TCR beta chain was recorded only once. As yet, its antigen is unknown. The ends lost 4 bases at V and 4 bases at J; junction bases unmatched: 12. CDR3 size: 18 residues. CDR1 is SNHLY, CDR2 FYNNEI, per germline. Measured with immunoSEQ multiplex PCR; TCRdb has only the in-frame clones, and not every one. The sample records roughly 170,000 clones, 94% being singletons. The entry originates in a study of T cell responses to AZD1222 COVID-19 vaccine. Broader study findings: Close to half of spike-specific TCRs reportedly recognize unmutated variant regions. CD4 TCRs associated with vaccination spanned spike, dominating at 160-218 and 743-854. Recipients of two AZD1222 doses showed rising Spike-specific TCR breadth and depth.

The sample here was peripheral blood, taken 28 days after the second AZD1222 dose. This receptor was taken from an adult who received the AZD1222 COVID-19 vaccine. V and J are TRBV2 and TRBJ2-5; TRBD2 aligns across 13 bases. The CDR3 bases are TGTGCCAGCAGTGGAACGGGACTAGCGGGATCGAGGGGAGAGACCCAGTACTTC. The encoded protein is CASSGTGLAGSRGETQYF.